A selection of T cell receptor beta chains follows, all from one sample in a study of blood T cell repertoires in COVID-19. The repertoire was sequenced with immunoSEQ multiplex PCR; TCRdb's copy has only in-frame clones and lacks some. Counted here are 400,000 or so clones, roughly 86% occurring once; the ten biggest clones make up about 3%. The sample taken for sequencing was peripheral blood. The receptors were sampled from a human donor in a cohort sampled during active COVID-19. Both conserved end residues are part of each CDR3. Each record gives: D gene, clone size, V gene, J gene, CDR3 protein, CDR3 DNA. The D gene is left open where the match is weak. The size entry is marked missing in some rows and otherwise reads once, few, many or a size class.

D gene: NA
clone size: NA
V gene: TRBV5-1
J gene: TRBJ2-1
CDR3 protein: CASSSTPRGVGEFF
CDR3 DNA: TGCGCCAGCAGCAGCACCCCCAGGGGGGTAGGCGAGTTCTTC

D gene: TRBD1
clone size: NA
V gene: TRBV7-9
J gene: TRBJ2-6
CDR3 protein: CASSPSSGQGNSGANVLTF
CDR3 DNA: TGTGCCAGCAGCCCCTCGTCCGGACAGGGGAATTCCGGGGCCAACGTCCTGACTTTC

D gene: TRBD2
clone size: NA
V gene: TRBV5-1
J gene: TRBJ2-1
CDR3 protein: CASSTASGVYNEQFF
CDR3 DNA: TGCGCCAGCAGCACGGCTAGCGGGGTATACAATGAGCAGTTCTTC

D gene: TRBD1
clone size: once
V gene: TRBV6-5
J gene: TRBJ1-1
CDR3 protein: CASRGPRTGNTEAFF
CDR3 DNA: TGTGCCAGCCGCGGGCCCAGGACAGGGAACACTGAAGCTTTCTTT

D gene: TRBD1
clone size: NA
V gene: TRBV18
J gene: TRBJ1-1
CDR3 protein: CASSPFETGNAEAFF
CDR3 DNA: TGTGCCAGCTCACCATTCGAGACAGGGAATGCTGAAGCTTTCTTT

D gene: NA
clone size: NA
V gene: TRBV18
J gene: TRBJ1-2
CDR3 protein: CASSPTTAGHYGYTF
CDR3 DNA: TGTGCCAGCTCACCGACAACGGCAGGCCACTATGGCTACACCTTC

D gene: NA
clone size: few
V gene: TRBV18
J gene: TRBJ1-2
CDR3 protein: CASSPFPRAGYGYTF
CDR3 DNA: TGTGCCAGCTCCCCATTCCCCCGGGCGGGGTATGGCTACACCTTC

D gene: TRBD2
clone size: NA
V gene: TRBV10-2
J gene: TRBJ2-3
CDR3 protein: CASTHSGITDTQYF
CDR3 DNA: TGCGCCAGCACTCATAGCGGGATCACAGATACGCAGTATTTT

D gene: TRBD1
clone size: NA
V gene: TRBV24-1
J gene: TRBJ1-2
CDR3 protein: CATSDINPGQGASNYGYTF
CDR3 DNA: TGTGCCACCAGTGACATAAACCCGGGACAGGGGGCCTCTAACTATGGCTACACCTTC

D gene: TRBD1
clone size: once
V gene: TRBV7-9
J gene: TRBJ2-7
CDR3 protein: CASSPRDRREQYF
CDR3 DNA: TGTGCCAGCAGCCCCCGGGACAGACGCGAGCAGTACTTC

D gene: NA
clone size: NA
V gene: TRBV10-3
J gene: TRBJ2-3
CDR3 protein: CAISESQMSRSGGTDTQYF
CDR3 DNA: TGTGCCATCAGTGAGTCCCAAATGTCGCGCTCGGGAGGCACAGATACGCAGTATTTT

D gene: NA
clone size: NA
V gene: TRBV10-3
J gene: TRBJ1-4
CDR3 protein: CAISWDINEKLFF
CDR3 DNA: TGTGCCATCTCTTGGGACATAAATGAAAAACTGTTTTTT

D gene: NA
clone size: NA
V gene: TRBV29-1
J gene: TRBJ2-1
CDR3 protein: CSVELLARDFPFYNEQFF
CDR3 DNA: TGCAGCGTTGAGCTTCTAGCGAGAGACTTTCCATTCTACAATGAGCAGTTCTTC

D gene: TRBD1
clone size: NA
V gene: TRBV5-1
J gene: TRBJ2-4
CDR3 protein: CASSLPQGFGNIQYF
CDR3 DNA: TGCGCCAGCAGCTTACCACAGGGGTTTGGGAACATTCAGTACTTC

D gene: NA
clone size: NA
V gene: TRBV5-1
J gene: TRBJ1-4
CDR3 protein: CASSGNSQPGEKLFF
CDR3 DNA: TGCGCCAGCAGCGGAAACAGCCAACCTGGAGAAAAACTGTTTTTT

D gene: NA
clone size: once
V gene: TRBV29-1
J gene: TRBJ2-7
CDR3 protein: CSVEVHPGLEQYF
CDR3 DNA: TGCAGCGTTGAAGTTCATCCAGGATTAGAGCAGTACTTC

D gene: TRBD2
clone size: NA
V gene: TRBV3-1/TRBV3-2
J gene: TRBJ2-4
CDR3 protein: CASSRRLADKNIQYF
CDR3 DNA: TGTGCCAGCAGCCGACGACTAGCGGACAAAAACATTCAGTACTTC

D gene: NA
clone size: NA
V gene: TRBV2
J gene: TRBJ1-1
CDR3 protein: CASSAEGGDTEAFF
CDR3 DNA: TGTGCCAGCAGTGCGGAGGGGGGGGACACTGAAGCTTTCTTT

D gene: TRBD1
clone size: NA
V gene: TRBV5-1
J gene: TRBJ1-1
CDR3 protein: CASSSLPGTGERTEAFF
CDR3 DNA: TGCGCCAGCAGCTCCTTACCCGGGACAGGGGAGAGGACTGAAGCTTTCTTT

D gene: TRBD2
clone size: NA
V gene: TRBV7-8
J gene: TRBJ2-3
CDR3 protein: CASSLARTSGTDTQYF
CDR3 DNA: TGTGCCAGCAGCTTAGCTCGGACTAGCGGCACAGATACGCAGTATTTT

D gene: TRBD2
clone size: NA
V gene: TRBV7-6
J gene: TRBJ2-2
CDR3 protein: CASSLSGGITGELFF
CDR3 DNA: TGTGCCAGCAGCCTTAGCGGGGGGATTACCGGGGAGCTGTTTTTT

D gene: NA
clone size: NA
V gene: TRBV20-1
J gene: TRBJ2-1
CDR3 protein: CSLGAWNEQFF
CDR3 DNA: TGCAGTCTGGGGGCGTGGAATGAGCAGTTCTTC